This entry lists 8 T cell receptor beta chains sequenced from one sample in a study of post-analysis software for immune sequencing data. The TCR beta cDNA libraries contained unique molecular identifiers. TCRdb ran MiXCR on the PCR reads and lists one entry per CDR3 protein. The repertoire includes about 160,000 distinct CDR3 sequences, approximately 35% of them detected once, and 25% to 35% sits in the top ten. The specimen was blood, collected after autologous hematopoietic stem cell transplantation. Every receptor here comes from a girl between 5 and 17 years old with multiple sclerosis.

This clonotype was seen a handful of times. The V and J genes are TRBV15 and TRBJ1-2; D unresolved. Trimming removed 3 bases from V and 8 bases from J, with 10 bases in between. The V gene's germline CDR1 is LNHNV and CDR2 YYDKDF (reference sequence). This CDR3 comprises 12 residues. This CDR3 is CATSRPDGGYTF. The CDR3 DNA reads TGTGCCACCAGCAGGCCCGATGGAGGCTACACCTTC.

The chain couples TRBV10-3 to TRBJ2-2; TRBD2 matches at 9 bases. V lost 5 bases to trimming and J lost 1 base; unmatched junction nucleotides: 11. Germline lookup yields CDR1 ENHRY and CDR2 SYGVKD. The CDR3 runs 18 residues. This chain's CDR3 is CAISIRTSARQNTGELFF. The CDR3 coding sequence is TGTGCCATCAGTATCCGGACTAGCGCGCGCCAGAACACCGGGGAGCTGTTTTTT.

Of note for this clonotype: One junction end disagrees with the germline gene, perhaps due to a read error. The J gene is TRBJ2-5, the V gene TRBV27, with D possibly being TRBD1 (5 bases). Germline CDR1 MNHEY, CDR2 SMNVEV (reference sequence). This CDR3 has 14 residues. As DNA, the CDR3 is TGTGCCAGCAAGATCGCAGGGCTCCAAGGGACCCAGTACTTC. It codes for CASKIAGLQGTQYF.

This clonotype was counted at least ten times. The J gene is TRBJ2-1, the V gene TRBV3-1; tentatively, D is TRBD1 (6 bases). The germline gives CDR1 LGHDT, CDR2 YNNKEL (reference sequence). The CDR3 loop spans 13 amino acids. Trimming took off 5 bases at V and 7 bases at J, with 12 bases between the two ends. CDR3 in DNA: TGTGCCAGCAGCTTACAGGGTGGGAATGAGCAGTTCTTC. Translated, it gives CASSLQGGNEQFF.

This chain links TRBV7-2 with TRBJ2-4; possibly TRBD2 for D (5 bases). The assigned J gene may be wrong: the sequence end matches TRBJ2-7 better. CDR1 and CDR2 from the germline V gene are SGHTA and FQGNSA. The CDR3 is made up of 13 amino acids. CDR3 loop: CASSDSGFSEQYF. The CDR3, as DNA: TGTGCCAGCAGTGACTCGGGGTTTTCCGAGCAGTACTTC.

Here the CDR3 reads CATPSPGSLAYEQFF. As DNA, the CDR3 is TGTGCCACGCCCTCACCGGGGAGTTTGGCCTACGAGCAGTTCTTC. The chain employs TRBV24-1 and TRBJ2-1, with a possible D match to TRBD2 (5 bases). There are 15 residues in the CDR3. V was clipped by 10 bases and J by 10 bases, with 25 bases between them. The germline V gene has CDR1 KGHDR and CDR2 SFDVKD.

This chain's CDR3 is CASSLGSGGGPDTQYF. The CDR3, as DNA: TGTGCCAGCAGCTTAGGGAGCGGGGGAGGCCCAGATACGCAGTATTTT. The chain links TRBV7-9 to TRBJ2-3; 8 nucleotides align to TRBD2. J was trimmed by 4 bases and V by 1 base; bases with no gene match: 7. The CDR3 totals 16 residues. CDR1 and CDR2 (germline): SEHNR, FQNEAQ (reference sequence).

V gene TRBV5-1 combines with J gene TRBJ2-1; no clear D. Germline CDR1 SGHRS, CDR2 YFSETQ. This CDR3 is built from 15 residues. V was clipped by 0 bases and J by 6 bases, with 13 bases between them. The CDR3 DNA is TGCGCCAGCAGCTTGGCCCCGGGCCAACCCAATGAGCAGTTCTTC. Its protein product is CASSLAPGQPNEQFF.